This TCR beta chain came from a study of beta chain features in type 1 diabetes. Sequenced material consisted of expressed TCRB transcripts (all of the isolated RNA was reverse transcribed). Clones were read by immunoSEQ multiplex PCR, and TCRdb kept only the in-frame ones, dropping some. The sample contains some 150,000 clones, roughly 50% of which appear only once. This CDR3 contains 16 residues. V was clipped by 5 bases and J by 4 bases; unmatched bases: 10. Germline V gene data show CDR1 as SEHNR and CDR2 as FQNEAQ (reference sequence). The sample consisted of Tregs from blood. The TCR comes from a man aged 18 to 30 in good health. V usage is TRBV7-9 and J usage is TRBJ2-1, with 8 bases fitting TRBD1. CDR3 loop: CASSLTGARPYNEQFF. The CDR3 nucleotides read TGTGCCAGCAGCCTGACAGGGGCCAGACCATACAATGAGCAGTTCTTC.